This TCR beta chain comes out of a study of blood T cell repertoires in COVID-19. Whole-study context: COVID-19 samples from acute and convalescent phases originated in the United States, Italy and Spain.

From germline, CDR1 is LGHNA and CDR2 YSLEER. The CDR3 is made up of 15 amino acids. The V segment lost 8 bases and the J segment 1 base; nucleotides outside the gene matches: 9. TCRdb keeps only in-frame clones here, not all; method: immunoSEQ multiplex PCR. The sample holds 40,000 or so clones, nearly 90% seen once. The chain employs TRBV4-3 and TRBJ1-1, with TRBD1 matching over 8 bases. Sample: peripheral blood. The clonotype was recovered from a man aged 45-65 years with active COVID-19. The CDR3 region is CASAQVGTGNTEAFF. The CDR3 nucleotides read TGCGCCAGCGCCCAGGTCGGGACAGGGAACACTGAAGCTTTCTTT.